The clone carrying this T cell receptor (beta chain) has at least ten counts. Sample time point: newly diagnosed GD, antithyroid drugs for less than 3 months. With RNA extracted from PBMCs as input, the TCR library was made. Arm-PCR with iRepertoire HTBI primers amplified the CDR3 regions for these TCR beta libraries. MiXCR was run by TCRdb on the multiplex PCR reads, yielding one entry per CDR3 protein. Of some 400,000 distinct CDR3 sequences listed, just under 15% are singletons. This sample is drawn from a study of regulatory T cells in long-lasting Graves disease. The same data also contributed to another study, on T cells in Graves' hyperthyroidism and ophthalmopathy.

The TCR comes from a woman in her thirties with Graves disease. Sequencing was performed on peripheral blood mononuclear cells (PBMCs), taken at new diagnosis, from a patient treated with antithyroid drugs.

Here the CDR3 DNA reads TGTGCCAGCAAGGTCGGAGGGGTCAACACTGAAGCTTTCTTT. Translated, it gives CASKVGGVNTEAFF. The rearrangement joins TRBV2 to TRBJ1-1; tentatively, D is TRBD1 (5 bases). Trimming pared 7 bases from V and 2 bases from J, leaving 14 bases between. The CDR3 has 14 residues. Per germline, CDR1 SNHLY and CDR2 FYNNEI.